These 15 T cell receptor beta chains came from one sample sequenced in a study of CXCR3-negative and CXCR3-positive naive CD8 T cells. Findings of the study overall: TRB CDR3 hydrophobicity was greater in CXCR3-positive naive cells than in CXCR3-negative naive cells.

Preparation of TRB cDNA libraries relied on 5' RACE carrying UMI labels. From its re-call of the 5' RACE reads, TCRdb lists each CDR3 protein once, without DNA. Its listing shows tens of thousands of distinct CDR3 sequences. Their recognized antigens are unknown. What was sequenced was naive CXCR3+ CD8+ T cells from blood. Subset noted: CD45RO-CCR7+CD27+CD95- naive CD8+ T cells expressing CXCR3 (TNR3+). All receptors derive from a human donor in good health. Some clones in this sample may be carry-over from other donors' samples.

CDR3 sequence reads: CASSYSYPGISYEQYF. The chain has TRBV6-6 and TRBJ2-7; TCRdb outputs TRBD1, but without DNA this stays unchecked. The CDR3 runs to 16 residues. Germline lookup yields CDR1 MNHNY and CDR2 SVGAGI (reference sequence).

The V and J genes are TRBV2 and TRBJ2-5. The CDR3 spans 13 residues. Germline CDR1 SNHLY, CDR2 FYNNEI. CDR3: CASSGARMETQYF.

The CDR3 here is CASSFSGAGETQYF. The chain links TRBV6-5 to TRBJ2-5; without DNA, the TCRdb call of TRBD1 cannot be checked. The CDR3 covers 14 residues. The V gene's germline CDR1 is MNHEY and CDR2 SVGAGI.

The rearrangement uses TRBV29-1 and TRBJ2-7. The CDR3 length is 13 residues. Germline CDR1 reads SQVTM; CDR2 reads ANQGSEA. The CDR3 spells CSAVGGLSREQYF.

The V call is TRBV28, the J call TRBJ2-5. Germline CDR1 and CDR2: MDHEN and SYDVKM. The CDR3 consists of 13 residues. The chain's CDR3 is CASSSRGQETQYF.

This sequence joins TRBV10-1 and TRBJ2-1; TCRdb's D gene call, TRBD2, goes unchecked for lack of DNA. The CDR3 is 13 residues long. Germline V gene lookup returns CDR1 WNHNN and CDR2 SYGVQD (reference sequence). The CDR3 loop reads CASSDGLVGEQFF.

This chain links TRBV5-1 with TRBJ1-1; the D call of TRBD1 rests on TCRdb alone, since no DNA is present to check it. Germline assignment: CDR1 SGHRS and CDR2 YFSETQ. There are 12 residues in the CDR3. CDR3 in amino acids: CASSLGPGEALF. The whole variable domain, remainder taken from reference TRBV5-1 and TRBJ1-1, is KAGVTQTPRYLIKTRGQQVTLSCSPISGHRSVSWYQQTPGQGLQFLFEYFSETQRNKGNFPGRFSGRQFSNSRSEMNVSTLELGDSALYLCASSLGPGEALFGQGTRLTVV.

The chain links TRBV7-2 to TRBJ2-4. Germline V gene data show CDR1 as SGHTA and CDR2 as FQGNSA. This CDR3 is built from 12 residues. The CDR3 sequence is CASSLLVQVLYF.

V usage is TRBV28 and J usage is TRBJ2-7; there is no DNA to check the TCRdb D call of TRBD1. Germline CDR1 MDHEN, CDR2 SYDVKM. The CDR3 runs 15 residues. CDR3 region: CASSNRGQSSYEQYF.

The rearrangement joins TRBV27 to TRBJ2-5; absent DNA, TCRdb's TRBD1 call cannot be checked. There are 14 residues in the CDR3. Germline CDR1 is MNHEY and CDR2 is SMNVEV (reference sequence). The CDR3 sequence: CASTQGGPPGAQYF.

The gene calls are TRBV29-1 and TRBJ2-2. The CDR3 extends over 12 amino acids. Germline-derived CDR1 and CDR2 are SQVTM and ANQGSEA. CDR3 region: CSVLGFPGELFF.

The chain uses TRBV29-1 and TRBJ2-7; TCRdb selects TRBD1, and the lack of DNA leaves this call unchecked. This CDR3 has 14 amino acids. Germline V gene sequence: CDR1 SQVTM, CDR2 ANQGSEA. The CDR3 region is CSAEGTGGKDEQYF.

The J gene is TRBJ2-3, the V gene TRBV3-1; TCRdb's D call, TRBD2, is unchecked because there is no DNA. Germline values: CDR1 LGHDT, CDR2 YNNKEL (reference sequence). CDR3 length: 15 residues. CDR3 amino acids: CASSQDGGSTDTQYF.

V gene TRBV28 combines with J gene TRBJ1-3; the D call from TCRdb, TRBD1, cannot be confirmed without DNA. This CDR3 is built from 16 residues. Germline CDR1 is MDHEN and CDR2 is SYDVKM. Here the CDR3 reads CASRPRPGEVGNTIYF.

CDR3 in amino acids: CASSLRTGWDKNIQYF. The V and J genes are TRBV28 and TRBJ2-4; with no DNA, the TCRdb D assignment of TRBD1 cannot be verified. In germline, CDR1 is MDHEN, CDR2 SYDVKM. The CDR3 has 16 amino acids.